The source of this TCR beta chain is a study of breast tumors, draining lymph nodes, adjacent tissues (dated by TCRdb to 2016 to 2018). For context, the study as a whole: The study compared TCR beta repertoires across tumor, adjacent nontumor tissue and axillary lymph nodes from breast cancer patients. The study aimed to assess the relationships and possible T-cell exchange between tumor, surrounding tissue and draining lymph node repertoires in human breast cancer.

Summary of the overall study and its limitations: The data were considered consistent with most tumor T cells being derived from the lymph node and subsequently expanding within tumor tissue. Tumor T-cell repertoires showed less diversity than lymph node repertoires and more diversity than nontumor tissue repertoires, and tumor T-cell repertoires showed preferential V and J gene usage. The similarity between tumor and nontumor tissue repertoires was significantly greater in luminal-like breast cancer than in basal-like breast cancer. Rather than being directly demonstrated, the conclusion that tumor T cells originate in lymph nodes was presented as consistent with a hypothesis.

The sequencer listed for this sample is Illumina HiSeq 2000. TCR beta chain libraries were generated through multiplex PCR amplification. The amplified TCR beta chain products were analyzed by high-throughput sequencing. Through fastp at Q25 and MiXCR, TCRdb rebuilt clones from the public reads, retaining in-frame beta chains. Entries that share a CDR3 protein sequence are merged under the most common genes and DNA. The sample includes about 140,000 distinct CDR3 sequences, with approximately 30% observed a single time. The ten largest clones represent about 2.3% of the sample. Lymph node samples came from the axillary draining lymph nodes of breast cancer patients. CDR1 and CDR2, looked up from the germline V gene, are WSHSY and SAAADI. V loses 8 bases at its end and J loses 1 base; junction bases beyond the gene matches: 4. The CDR3 sequence holds 13 residues, the cysteine and phenylalanine included. The kept DNA is CDR3 alone, 39 bases in frame from the first base.

About this clonotype itself: Its recognized antigen is unknown. No much larger clone exists at a distance of one base, and base qualities are not known.

The sequencing input was axillary lymph node tissue. This chain joins TRBV10-2 to TRBJ1-1, with 7 bases in between that match TRBD1. The clonotype was recovered from a female donor with breast cancer. Some clones in this sample may be carry-over from other donors' samples. The sequence in DNA is TGCGCCAGCGGGGACAGTCGGAACACTGAAGCTTTCTTT. Its product reads: CASGDSRNTEAFF.